This TCR beta chain was identified in a study of response to subunit inactivated influenza vaccine. From germline, CDR1 is ENHRY and CDR2 SYGVKD. This CDR3 comprises 13 residues. V gave up 4 bases and J gave up 2 bases, with 9 bases separating them. This clonotype has a handful of counts. A single record per CDR3 protein comes from TCRdb applying MiXCR to the RT-PCR reads. This sample has a few hundred thousand distinct CDR3 sequences, with approximately 10% found just once. These records were also assigned to another study, of T cells expressing NK-cell markers. That study reports: A 5'RACE template switching approach incorporating UMIs was used to make TCR beta cDNA. The TCR beta repertoires were obtained from sorted CD3+CD56+NKG2C+, CD3+CD56+NKG2C- and CD3+CD56-NKG2C+ T cells. HCMV seropositivity characterized most of the eight sequenced donors, and seronegativity one. Once again these clonotypes came out on top in the CD3+CD56-NKG2C+ fraction of a few donors.

This chain links TRBV10-3 with TRBJ2-7; D gene ambiguous. The clonotype was recovered from a man aged 45 to 65 who received an inactivated influenza vaccine. The sequencing here drew on PBMCs from blood, taken on the day of vaccination. The CDR3 protein is CAISGTDTYEQYF. CDR3 coding DNA: TGTGCCATCAGTGGGACGGATACCTACGAGCAGTACTTC.